The 23 T cell receptor beta chains given below trace back to one sample, sequenced in a study of cytomegalovirus exposure and HLA in healthy donors. This PCR relied on a set of 60 Vbeta primers and 13 Jbeta primers. Repertoires were generated with immunoSEQ multiplex PCR, while TCRdb's copy carries only in-frame clones and drops some. The sample consists of approximately 110,000 clones, roughly 13% of them appearing once. Specimen: PBMCs. These receptors came from a man between 40 and 49 years old in good health and CMV-seropositive.

A few counts support this clone. V and J are TRBV6-5 and TRBJ2-7; 7 bases fit TRBD1. CDR1 is MNHEY and CDR2 is SVGAGI in the germline V gene. The CDR3 extends over 13 amino acids. V lost 6 bases to trimming and J lost 4 bases; unmatched junction nucleotides: 6. CDR3 DNA: TGTGCCAGCAGCTCCAGGGGGTTTTACGAGCAGTACTTC. Translated: CASSSRGFYEQYF.

The chain carries TRBV15 and TRBJ2-1; 13 bases are a match to TRBD2. Trimming cost V 0 bases and J 8 bases; bases outside gene matches: 4. The length of the CDR3 is 16 residues. Germline CDR1 is LNHNV and CDR2 is YYDKDF (reference sequence). Written as DNA, the CDR3 is TGTGCCACCAGCAGAGATGGCGGACTAGCGGGAGATGAGCAGTTCTTC. This gives the protein CATSRDGGLAGDEQFF.

The chain employs TRBV7-9 and TRBJ1-2, with D possibly TRBD1 on 6 matching bases. Germline values: CDR1 SEHNR, CDR2 FQNEAQ (reference sequence). The V gene lost 4 bases and the J gene lost 6 bases, with 12 bases spanning the gap. The CDR3 extends over 13 amino acids. The CDR3 region has the DNA TGTGCCAGCAGCTCCCGACAGGACGATGGCTACACCTTC. Amino acids: CASSSRQDDGYTF. Combining the CDR3 with reference TRBV7-9 and TRBJ1-2 gives the whole variable domain DTGVSQNPRHKITKRGQNVTFRCDPISEHNRLYWYRQTLGQGPEFLTYFQNEAQLEKSRLLSDRFSAERPKGSFSTLEIQRTEQGDSAMYLCASSSRQDDGYTFGSGTRLTVV.

CDR3 region: CASTLSNQPQHF. CDR3 nucleotides: TGTGCCAGCACACTTAGCAATCAGCCCCAGCATTTT. This chain links TRBV2 with TRBJ1-5; D uncertain. CDR1 and CDR2 from the germline V gene are SNHLY and FYNNEI. The CDR3 length is 12 residues. V was clipped by 7 bases and J by 0 bases, with 4 bases between them.

The chain links TRBV30 to TRBJ2-7; tentative D call: TRBD1 (6 bases). Germline-derived CDR1 and CDR2 are GTSNPN and SVGIG (reference sequence). The CDR3 spans 14 residues. Between the trimmed V and J ends, which lost 4 bases and 1 base, there was a span of 14 bases. The CDR3: CAWTRRGMSYEQYF. The CDR3 DNA sequence: TGTGCCTGGACCCGCAGGGGCATGTCCTACGAGCAGTACTTC.

The chain carries TRBV7-3 and TRBJ2-2; D gene unclear. The CDR3 runs 14 residues. V was clipped by 2 bases and J by 5 bases, with 9 bases between them. Germline-derived CDR1 and CDR2 are SGHTA and FQGTGA. Here the CDR3 reads CASSLGQITGELFF. CDR3 coding DNA: TGTGCCAGCAGCTTAGGGCAGATTACCGGGGAGCTGTTTTTT.

The chain combines TRBV28 with TRBJ2-2; 11 bases agree with TRBD2. The germline V gene encodes CDR1 MDHEN and CDR2 SYDVKM. V dropped 8 bases and J dropped 6; count of bases not matched to a gene: 5. The CDR3 contains 14 residues. CDR3 DNA sequence: TGTGCCAGCCTAGCGGGAGGTCTCTCCGGGGAGCTGTTTTTT. It translates to CASLAGGLSGELFF.

This clone showed up just a few times. The rearrangement uses TRBV19 and TRBJ2-5, with 12 nucleotides matching TRBD2. The CDR3 is 16 residues long. V trimming: 6 bases; J trimming: 1 base; junction bases outside the gene matches: 6. Germline V gene lookup returns CDR1 LNHDA and CDR2 SQIVND (reference sequence). CDR3 amino acids: CASSPGLAGTQETQYF. The CDR3 bases are TGTGCCAGTAGCCCCGGACTAGCGGGAACCCAAGAGACCCAGTACTTC. The full variable domain, its missing parts supplied by reference TRBV19 and TRBJ2-5, is DGGITQSPKYLFRKEGQNVTLSCEQNLNHDAMYWYRQDPGQGLRLIYYSQIVNDFQKGDIAEGYSVSREKKESFPLTVTSAQKNPTAFYLCASSPGLAGTQETQYFGPGTRLLVL.

This clone occurred a few times. The chain uses TRBV28 and TRBJ1-1; D gene unclear. The CDR3 runs to 15 residues. The germline V and J ends were trimmed by 4 bases and 2 bases, with 14 bases remaining between them. Per germline, CDR1 MDHEN and CDR2 SYDVKM. CDR3 sequence reads: CASSSRPGANTEAFF. CDR3 nucleotides: TGTGCCAGCAGTTCCCGTCCGGGTGCCAACACTGAAGCTTTCTTT.

The gene calls are TRBV27 and TRBJ1-2, with 9 positions matching TRBD1. Per the germline V gene, CDR1 is MNHEY and CDR2 is SMNVEV (reference sequence). J gave up 8 bases and V 6 bases, and 7 bases lay outside the gene matches. CDR3 size: 13 residues. Written as DNA, the CDR3 is TGTGCCAGCAGGCGGACAGGGGAGGAGGGCTACACCTTC. Amino acid sequence: CASRRTGEEGYTF.

This chain joins TRBV29-1 and TRBJ2-1; TRBD2 agrees at 7 bases. CDR1 SQVTM and CDR2 ANQGSEA come from the germline V gene. Trimming cost V 0 bases and J 1 base; bases outside gene matches: 12. CDR3 length equals 18 residues. CDR3 residues: CSVEDGAVREKSYNEQFF. The DNA of the CDR3 is TGCAGCGTTGAAGATGGGGCGGTGCGGGAGAAGTCCTACAATGAGCAGTTCTTC.

The chain joins TRBV2 to TRBJ1-1; no reliable D call. There are 13 residues in the CDR3. Germline CDR1 reads SNHLY; CDR2 reads FYNNEI. V was pared by 6 bases and J by 7 bases, with 15 bases between. Here the CDR3 DNA reads TGTGCCAGCAGGGTAGAACGCCGAGGTGAAGCTTTCTTT. Translated, it gives CASRVERRGEAFF.

The V and J genes are TRBV27 and TRBJ2-7; 7 bases map to TRBD1. CDR3 size: 15 residues. Germline loops: CDR1 MNHEY, CDR2 SMNVEV (reference sequence). Trimming at V came to 5 bases and at J to 3 bases, leaving 10 bases not matched to a gene. The chain's CDR3 is CASSQYRGGVYEQYF. In DNA, the CDR3 is TGTGCCAGCAGTCAATACAGGGGTGGGGTCTACGAGCAGTACTTC.

This chain joins TRBV5-1 and TRBJ2-1; 7 nucleotides agree with TRBD2. Germline CDR1 reads SGHRS; CDR2 reads YFSETQ. V was pared by 4 bases and J by 7 bases, with 5 bases of the junction left unmatched. This CDR3 has 13 amino acids. Here the CDR3 DNA reads TGCGCCAGCAGCCTTCCCGGGGGGAATGAGCAGTTCTTC. Translating gives CASSLPGGNEQFF. The full variable domain, its missing parts supplied by reference TRBV5-1 and TRBJ2-1, is KAGVTQTPRYLIKTRGQQVTLSCSPISGHRSVSWYQQTPGQGLQFLFEYFSETQRNKGNFPGRFSGRQFSNSRSEMNVSTLELGDSALYLCASSLPGGNEQFFGPGTRLTVL.

This clone was seen more than once but under ten times. The V gene is TRBV27, the J gene TRBJ2-3, with 7 bases aligning to TRBD1. This CDR3 has 15 amino acids. Germline-derived CDR1 and CDR2 are MNHEY and SMNVEV (reference sequence). The trim removed 3 bases at V and 2 bases at J, leaving 5 bases unmatched. The CDR3 region is CASSFPGTATDTQYF. CDR3 coding DNA: TGTGCCAGCAGTTTTCCCGGGACAGCCACAGATACGCAGTATTTT.

This clone showed up just a few times. The chain recombines TRBV10-3 with TRBJ2-3; 7 bases agree with TRBD1. Germline CDR1 reads ENHRY; CDR2 reads SYGVKD. CDR3 length: 13 amino acids. Unmatched junction bases numbered 2, after V lost 7 bases and J lost 1 base. CDR3 in amino acids: CAITGQGTDTQYF. CDR3 bases: TGTGCCATCACAGGACAGGGCACAGATACGCAGTATTTT.

The rearrangement links TRBV9 to TRBJ2-7; the D gene is possibly TRBD2 (5 bases). V was shortened by 4 bases and J by 0 bases, with 11 bases between the two germline ends. CDR1 and CDR2 (germline): SGDLS, YYNGEE. The CDR3 extends over 14 amino acids. The CDR3 reads CASSSRVNSYEQYF. CDR3 sequence (DNA): TGTGCCAGCAGCTCGCGGGTGAACTCCTACGAGCAGTACTTC.

J is TRBJ1-3 and V is TRBV29-1; a possible D gene is TRBD1 (5 bases). Trimming shortened V by 4 bases and J by 6 bases, and 13 bases separated the two germline ends. CDR1 and CDR2 (germline): SQVTM, ANQGSEA. This CDR3 is built from 13 residues. The CDR3 loop is CSVGGAEKNTIYF. Written as DNA, the CDR3 is TGCAGCGTTGGCGGGGCAGAGAAAAACACCATATATTTT.

The chain couples TRBV19 to TRBJ2-1; 11 bases fit TRBD2. CDR1 is LNHDA, CDR2 SQIVND, per germline (reference sequence). The CDR3 covers 18 residues. V was clipped by 3 bases and J by 1 base; unmatched bases: 8. CDR3: CASSIRLAGGPSYNEQFF. DNA for the CDR3: TGTGCCAGTAGTATTCGGCTAGCGGGAGGACCATCCTACAATGAGCAGTTCTTC.

This clone has a handful of counts. The V call is TRBV19, the J call TRBJ1-5; TRBD1 matches 7 bases. Germline V gives CDR1 LNHDA, CDR2 SQIVND (reference sequence). The CDR3 has 17 amino acids. The V segment lost 6 bases and the J segment 3 bases; nucleotides outside the gene matches: 14. The DNA for the CDR3 is TGTGCCAGTAGGGCGGACAGGAGAGACAAGAACAATCAGCCCCAGCATTTT. Protein sequence: CASRADRRDKNNQPQHF.

The chain links TRBV29-1 to TRBJ2-2, with 7 bases that match TRBD1. Trimming took 6 bases from V and 4 from J; bases not matched to a gene: 5. Per the germline V gene, CDR1 is SQVTM and CDR2 is ANQGSEA. The CDR3 consists of 13 residues. The CDR3 region has the DNA TGCAGCGTCATAGGACAGGCCACCGGGGAGCTGTTTTTT. It is translated as CSVIGQATGELFF.

The J gene is TRBJ2-5, the V gene TRBV4-2; 7 bases line up with TRBD2. J gave up 5 bases and V 1 base, and 7 bases lay outside the gene matches. CDR1 is LGHNA, CDR2 YNFKEQ, per germline. The length of the CDR3 is 15 residues. The CDR3 DNA reads TGTGCCAGCAGCCAAGGGCTGACTAGCAGTGAGACCCAGTACTTC. This translates into CASSQGLTSSETQYF.

This clone has a handful of counts. The chain combines TRBV19 with TRBJ2-1; tentative D call: TRBD2 (5 bases). Trimming removed 3 bases at V and 4 bases at J, with 25 bases between. The length of the CDR3 is 19 residues. Germline V gene sequence: CDR1 LNHDA, CDR2 SQIVND (reference sequence). The CDR3 nucleotides read TGTGCCAGTAGTATCGGCCCGACTATGATGGGAGTGAGATACAATGAGCAGTTCTTC. This encodes CASSIGPTMMGVRYNEQFF.